This TCR beta chain was captured by sequencing in a study of blood T cell repertoires in COVID-19. V shed 2 bases and J 5 bases; nucleotides not matched to a gene: 9. This CDR3 comprises 16 residues. Germline V lookup: CDR1 SGHTA, CDR2 FQGNSA. Original handling: Reference gene primer amplification in the assay estimated nucleated cell counts. The data were produced by immunoSEQ multiplex PCR, yet TCRdb's version contains in-frame clones alone and is incomplete. V and J calls plus clone size are reproduced from that table; the DNA served to infer D and trimming. The table includes hundreds of thousands of clones, approximately 91% detected once. In Seattle, patients joined the study during active infection and were tracked longitudinally.

The clonotype originates from a woman between 50 and 59 years old with COVID-19, enrolled during active disease. This chain joins TRBV7-2 and TRBJ2-1; 7 bases align to TRBD2. The sample consisted of peripheral blood. In nucleotides, the CDR3 is TGTGCCAGCAGCTTAAGGGTCGGTGCGGGGGACAATGAGCAGTTCTTC. Its protein product is CASSLRVGAGDNEQFF.